These 3 T cell receptor beta chains came from one sample sequenced in a study of T-cell memory formation after mild COVID-19. TCRdb processed the 5' RACE reads anew with MiXCR; each CDR3 protein has one entry. The table includes 430,000 or so distinct CDR3 sequences, roughly 25% detected once. Sequencing was carried out using PBMCs or a T cell subset sorted from them (not recorded which). These receptors were taken from an adult woman who had mild COVID-19 (a few samples of this study predate the infection). Cell type and time point are not known.

This clonotype has a handful of counts. The chain employs TRBV3-1 and TRBJ2-5; possible D gene TRBD2, 6 bases. The CDR3 totals 13 residues. Trimming took off 3 bases at V and 9 bases at J, with 14 bases between the two ends. The V gene's germline CDR1 is LGHDT and CDR2 YNNKEL (reference sequence). DNA for the CDR3: TGTGCCAGCAGCCAGGGCGGGGACTCGGCCCAGTACTTC. This encodes CASSQGGDSAQYF.

This clonotype was observed a few times. The rearrangement uses TRBV7-6 and TRBJ2-7; D perhaps matches TRBD2 (5 bases). The germline V gene encodes CDR1 SGHVS and CDR2 FNYEAQ. With 1 base removed from V and 6 bases from J, the gap between germline ends came to 22 bases. CDR3 size: 17 residues. The CDR3 sequence is CASSLGQTLAVGTEQYF. CDR3 DNA sequence: TGTGCCAGCAGCTTAGGTCAAACGCTAGCAGTCGGCACCGAGCAGTACTTC. The full variable domain, in which reference TRBV7-6 and TRBJ2-7 provide the parts outside the CDR3, is GAGVSQSPRYKVTKRGQDVALRCDPISGHVSLYWYRQALGQGPEFLTYFNYEAQQDKSGLPNDRFSAERPEGSISTLTIQRTEQRDSAMYRCASSLGQTLAVGTEQYFGPGTRLTVT.

The V gene is TRBV4-1, the J gene TRBJ1-1; maybe TRBD1 (5 bases). Germline V gives CDR1 MGHRA, CDR2 YSYEKL. The CDR3 has 15 residues. Between the trimmed V and J ends, which lost 4 bases and 5 bases, there was a span of 17 bases. CDR3 protein: CASSLTGTPGTEAFF. As DNA, the CDR3 is TGCGCCAGCAGCCTGACCGGGACCCCTGGAACTGAAGCTTTCTTT.